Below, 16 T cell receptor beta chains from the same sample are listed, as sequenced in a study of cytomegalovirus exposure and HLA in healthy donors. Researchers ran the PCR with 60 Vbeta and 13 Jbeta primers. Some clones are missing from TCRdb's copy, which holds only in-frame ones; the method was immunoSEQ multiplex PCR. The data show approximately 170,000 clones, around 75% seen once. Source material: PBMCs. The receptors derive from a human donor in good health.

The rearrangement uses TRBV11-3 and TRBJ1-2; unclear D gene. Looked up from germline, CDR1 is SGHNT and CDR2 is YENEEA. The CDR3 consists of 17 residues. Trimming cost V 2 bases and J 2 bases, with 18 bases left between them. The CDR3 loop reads CASSLLSLAAVNYGYTF. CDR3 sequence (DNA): TGTGCCAGCAGCTTATTATCATTAGCGGCAGTGAACTATGGCTACACCTTC.

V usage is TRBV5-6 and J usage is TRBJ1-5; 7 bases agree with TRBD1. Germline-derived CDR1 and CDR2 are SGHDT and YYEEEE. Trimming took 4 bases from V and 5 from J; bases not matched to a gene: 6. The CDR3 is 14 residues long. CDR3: CASSPIGTDQPQHF. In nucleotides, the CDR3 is TGTGCCAGCAGCCCAATCGGGACAGATCAGCCCCAGCATTTT.

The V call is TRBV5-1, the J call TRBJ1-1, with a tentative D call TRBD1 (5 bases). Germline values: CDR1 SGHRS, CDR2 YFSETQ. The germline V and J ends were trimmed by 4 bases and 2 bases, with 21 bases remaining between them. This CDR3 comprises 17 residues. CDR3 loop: CASSQGVGGPGNTEAFF. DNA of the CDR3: TGCGCCAGCAGCCAAGGGGTGGGCGGACCGGGTAACACTGAAGCTTTCTTT.

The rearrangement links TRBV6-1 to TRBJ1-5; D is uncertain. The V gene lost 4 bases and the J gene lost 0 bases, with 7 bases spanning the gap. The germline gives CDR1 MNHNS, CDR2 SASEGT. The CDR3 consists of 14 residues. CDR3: CASSGAASNQPQHF. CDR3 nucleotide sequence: TGTGCCAGCAGTGGGGCAGCTAGCAATCAGCCCCAGCATTTT.

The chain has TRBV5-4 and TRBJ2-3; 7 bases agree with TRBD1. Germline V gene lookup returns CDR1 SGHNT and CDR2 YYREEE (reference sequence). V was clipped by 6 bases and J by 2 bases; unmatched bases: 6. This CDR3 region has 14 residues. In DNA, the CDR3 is TGTGCCAGCATCCCGACAGGGAACACAGATACGCAGTATTTT. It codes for CASIPTGNTDTQYF. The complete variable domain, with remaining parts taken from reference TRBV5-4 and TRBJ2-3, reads ETGVTQSPTHLIKTRGQQVTLRCSSQSGHNTVSWYQQALGQGPQFIFQYYREEENGRGNFPPRFSGLQFPNYSSELNVNALELDDSALYLCASIPTGNTDTQYFGPGTRLTVL.

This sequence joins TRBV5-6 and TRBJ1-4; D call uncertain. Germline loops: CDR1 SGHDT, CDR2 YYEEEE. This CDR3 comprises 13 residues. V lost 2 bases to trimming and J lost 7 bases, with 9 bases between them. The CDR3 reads CASSFGGIEKLFF. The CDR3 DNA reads TGTGCCAGCAGCTTCGGAGGGATTGAAAAACTGTTTTTT.

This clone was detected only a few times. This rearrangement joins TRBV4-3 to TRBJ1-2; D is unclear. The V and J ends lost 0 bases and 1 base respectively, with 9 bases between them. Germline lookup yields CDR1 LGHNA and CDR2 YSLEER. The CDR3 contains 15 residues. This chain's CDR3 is CASSQELRDNYGYTF. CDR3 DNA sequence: TGCGCCAGCAGCCAAGAATTACGAGATAACTATGGCTACACCTTC.

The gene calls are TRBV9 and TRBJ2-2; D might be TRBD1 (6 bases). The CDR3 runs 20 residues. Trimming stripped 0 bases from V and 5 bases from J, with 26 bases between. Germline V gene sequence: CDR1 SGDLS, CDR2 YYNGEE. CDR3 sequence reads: CASSVVDSYFSSSKTGELFF. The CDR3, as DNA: TGTGCCAGCAGCGTAGTGGACAGTTACTTTTCATCAAGCAAAACCGGGGAGCTGTTTTTT.

The CDR3 spells CASSLGWGQDEAFF. CDR3 DNA sequence: TGTGCCAGCAGCTTGGGCTGGGGACAAGATGAAGCTTTCTTT. The rearrangement links TRBV7-9 to TRBJ1-1; the D gene is possibly TRBD1 (6 bases). Germline loops: CDR1 SEHNR, CDR2 FQNEAQ (reference sequence). The CDR3 is 14 residues long. Trimming cost V 3 bases and J 7 bases, with 15 bases left between them.

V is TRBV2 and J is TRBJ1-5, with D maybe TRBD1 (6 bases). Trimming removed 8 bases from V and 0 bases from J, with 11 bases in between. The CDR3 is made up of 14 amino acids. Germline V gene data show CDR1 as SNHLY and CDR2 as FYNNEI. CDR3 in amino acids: CASHRENSNQPQHF. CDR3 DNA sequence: TGTGCCAGCCACAGGGAGAATAGCAATCAGCCCCAGCATTTT.

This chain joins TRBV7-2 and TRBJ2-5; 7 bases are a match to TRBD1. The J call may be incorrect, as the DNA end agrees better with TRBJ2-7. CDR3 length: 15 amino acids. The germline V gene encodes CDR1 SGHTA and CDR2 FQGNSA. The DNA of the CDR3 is TGTGCCAGCAGCCCCCAACAGGGGCCAACCTACGAGCAGTACTTC. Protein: CASSPQQGPTYEQYF.

This CDR3 is CASSHDTGTSGGALSETQYF. In DNA form, the CDR3 reads TGTGCCAGCAGCCATGACACCGGGACTAGCGGGGGGGCCTTGTCAGAGACCCAGTACTTC. The chain couples TRBV5-4 to TRBJ2-5; TRBD2 matches 16 bases. Germline V gene sequence: CDR1 SGHNT, CDR2 YYREEE (reference sequence). The V segment lost 4 bases and the J segment 4 bases; nucleotides outside the gene matches: 16. This CDR3 is built from 20 residues.

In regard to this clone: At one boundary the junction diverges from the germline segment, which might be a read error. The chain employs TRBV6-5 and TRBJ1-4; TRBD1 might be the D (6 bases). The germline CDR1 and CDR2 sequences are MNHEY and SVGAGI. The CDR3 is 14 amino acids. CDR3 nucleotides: TGTGCCGGCAGCCCGGACAGAGATAATGAAAAACTGTTTTTT. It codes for CAGSPDRDNEKLFF.

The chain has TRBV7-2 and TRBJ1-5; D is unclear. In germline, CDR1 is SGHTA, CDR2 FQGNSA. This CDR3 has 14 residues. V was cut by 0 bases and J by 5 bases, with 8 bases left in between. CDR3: CASSLASPDQPQHF. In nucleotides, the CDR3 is TGTGCCAGCAGCTTAGCGAGTCCGGATCAGCCCCAGCATTTT.

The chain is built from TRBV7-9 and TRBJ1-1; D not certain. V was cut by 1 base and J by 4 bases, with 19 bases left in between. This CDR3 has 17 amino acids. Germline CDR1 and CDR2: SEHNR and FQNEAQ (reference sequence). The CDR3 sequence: CASSLGAAGPSLTEAFF. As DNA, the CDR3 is TGTGCCAGCAGCTTAGGAGCGGCAGGTCCGTCCCTCACTGAAGCTTTCTTT.

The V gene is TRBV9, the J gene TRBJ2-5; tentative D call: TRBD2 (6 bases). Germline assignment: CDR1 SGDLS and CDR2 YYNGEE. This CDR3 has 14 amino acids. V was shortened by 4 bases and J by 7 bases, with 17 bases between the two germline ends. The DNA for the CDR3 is TGTGCCAGCAGCTTGAGCGGCCTGGGGGGGACCCAGTACTTC. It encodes CASSLSGLGGTQYF.